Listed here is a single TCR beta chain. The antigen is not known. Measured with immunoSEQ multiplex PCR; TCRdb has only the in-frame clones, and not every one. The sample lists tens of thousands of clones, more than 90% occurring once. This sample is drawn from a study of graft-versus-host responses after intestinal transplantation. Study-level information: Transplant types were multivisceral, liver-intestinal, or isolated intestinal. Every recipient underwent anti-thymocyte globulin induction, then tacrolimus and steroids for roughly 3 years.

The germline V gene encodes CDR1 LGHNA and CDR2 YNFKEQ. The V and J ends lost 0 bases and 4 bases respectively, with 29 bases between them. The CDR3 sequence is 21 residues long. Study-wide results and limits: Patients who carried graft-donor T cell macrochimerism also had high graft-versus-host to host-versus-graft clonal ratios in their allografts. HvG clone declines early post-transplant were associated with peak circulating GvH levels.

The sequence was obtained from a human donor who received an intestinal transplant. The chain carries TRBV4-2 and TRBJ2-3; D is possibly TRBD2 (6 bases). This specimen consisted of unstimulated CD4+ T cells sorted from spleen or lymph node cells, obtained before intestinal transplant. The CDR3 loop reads CASSQDSEGGGADRRPDTQYF. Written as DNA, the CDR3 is TGTGCCAGCAGCCAAGATTCGGAGGGTGGGGGAGCGGACCGCCGCCCAGATACGCAGTATTTT.